One sample yielded the 8 T cell receptor beta chains listed below, sequenced in a study of CD8 T cells in ankylosing spondylitis. TCRdb fed the 5' RACE reads into MiXCR, producing one record per CDR3 protein. The data show about 250,000 distinct CDR3 sequences, under 35% seen once. Material for sequencing was blood, either unsorted or a sorted T cell fraction (not recorded which). The receptors were gathered from a male donor with ankylosing spondylitis or in good health (not recorded which).

The gene calls are TRBV20-1 and TRBJ2-5, with D possibly being TRBD1 (5 bases). V was cut by 6 bases and J by 3 bases, with 11 bases left in between. This CDR3 is built from 12 residues. Germline-derived CDR1 and CDR2 are DFQATT and SNEGSKA (reference sequence). The CDR3 protein is CSADDSKETQYF. The CDR3 DNA reads as TGCAGTGCCGACGACAGTAAAGAGACCCAGTACTTC.

This sequence joins TRBV10-3 and TRBJ1-3, with D hard to call. The CDR3 runs 15 residues. From germline, CDR1 is ENHRY and CDR2 SYGVKD. The V and J ends lost 2 bases and 0 bases respectively, with 8 bases between them. In nucleotides, the CDR3 is TGTGCCATCAGTGAGGGCACACACTCTGGAAACACCATATATTTT. Translating it yields CAISEGTHSGNTIYF.

The sample holds a few counts of this clonotype. V gene TRBV4-2 combines with J gene TRBJ2-7; D gene ambiguous. CDR1 is LGHNA and CDR2 is YNFKEQ in the germline V gene. The CDR3 extends over 14 amino acids. V gave up 3 bases and J gave up 1 base, with 10 bases separating them. Written as DNA, the CDR3 is TGTGCCAGCAGCCAGTGGGCCAGGTCCTACGAGCAGTACTTC. Translation gives CASSQWARSYEQYF.

V usage is TRBV12-3 or TRBV12-4 and J usage is TRBJ2-7, with 8 bases lining up with TRBD2. The junction had 2 bases not matched to a gene; V was cut back by 4 bases and J by 0 bases. The CDR3 is 14 amino acids. The CDR3 bases are TGTGCCAGCAGTTCGGGGGGGCACTCCTACGAGCAGTACTTC. Encoded protein: CASSSGGHSYEQYF.

This sequence joins TRBV10-3 and TRBJ2-7; 7 bases are shared with TRBD1. CDR3 length: 14 residues. With 6 bases clipped from V and 6 bases from J, the junction kept 11 bases outside the gene matches. CDR1 and CDR2 (germline): ENHRY, SYGVKD. The CDR3 region has the DNA TGTGCCATCAGCTCAGGGGGTTTCAAGTCCGAGCAGTACTTC. Protein sequence: CAISSGGFKSEQYF.

This chain uses TRBV7-9 with TRBJ2-1, with TRBD1 identical over 7 bases. Looked up from germline, CDR1 is SEHNR and CDR2 is FQNEAQ (reference sequence). This CDR3 contains 16 residues. V lost 4 bases and J lost 4; bases outside the gene matches: 10. The CDR3 region has the DNA TGTGCCAGCAGCTCATCCGGGACAGAGATTTACAATGAGCAGTTCTTC. Its protein is CASSSSGTEIYNEQFF.

This clonotype was seen a handful of times. The chain joins TRBV12-3 or TRBV12-4 to TRBJ2-1; no clear D. CDR3 length: 13 amino acids. V shed 4 bases and J shed 2 bases, with 6 bases lying between them. The CDR3 loop reads CASSSSTYNEQFF. In DNA, the CDR3 is TGTGCCAGCAGTTCGAGCACCTACAATGAGCAGTTCTTC.

The chain couples TRBV5-1 to TRBJ1-5; 7 bases fit TRBD1. After removal of 1 base from V and 0 bases from J, the junction contained 1 base not matched to a gene. The length of the CDR3 is 15 residues. The germline V gene encodes CDR1 SGHRS and CDR2 YFSETQ. In nucleotides, the CDR3 is TGCGCCAGCAGCTTGTCAGGGGGTAGCAATCAGCCCCAGCATTTT. Its translation: CASSLSGGSNQPQHF.